These 22 T cell receptor beta chains were all obtained from the same sample, sequenced in a study of patients and donors after allogeneic stem cell transplantation. TCRdb used MiXCR to reprocess the RT-PCR reads, holding one entry per CDR3 protein. The table lists about 960,000 distinct CDR3 sequences, roughly 18% of them singletons. Sample: blood, either unsorted or a sorted T cell fraction (not recorded which). The receptor source for this set is a human donor who was either an allogeneic HSCT recipient or a stem cell or donor lymphocyte infusion donor (not recorded which). It is not recorded whose cells these are; they may come from a transplant donor.

This chain links TRBV18 with TRBJ1-5; D gene unclear. Trimming cost V 2 bases and J 5 bases, with 4 bases left between them. The CDR3 runs 12 residues. CDR1 and CDR2 from the germline V gene are KGHSH and LQKENI. For the CDR3, the DNA is TGTGCCAGCTCACCAAATGATCAGCCCCAGCATTTT. This encodes CASSPNDQPQHF.

This chain uses TRBV4-1 with TRBJ2-7, with 8 positions matching TRBD2. The CDR3 length is 17 residues. From germline, CDR1 is MGHRA and CDR2 YSYEKL. Unmatched junction bases numbered 13, after V lost 2 bases and J lost 4 bases. CDR3 DNA: TGCGCCAGCAGCCAAAGGGATAGCGGGGTGCAGACTTACGAGCAGTACTTC. Translated: CASSQRDSGVQTYEQYF.

This clonotype was seen a few times. The genes are TRBV5-4 and TRBJ1-1; possibly TRBD1 for D (6 bases). The CDR3 covers 15 residues. V dropped 3 bases and J dropped 4 bases, with 16 bases sitting between them. The germline V gene has CDR1 SGHNT and CDR2 YYREEE (reference sequence). CDR3 nucleotide sequence: TGTGCCAGCAGCTCCCCAGGGACATTTGGCACTGAAGCTTTCTTT. It encodes CASSSPGTFGTEAFF.

In this sample, this clonotype turned up a few times. The chain combines TRBV5-1 with TRBJ2-3, with D unclear. The CDR3 loop spans 15 amino acids. CDR1 SGHRS and CDR2 YFSETQ come from the germline V gene. Trimming took 0 bases from V and 1 from J, leaving 9 bases between them. In nucleotides, the CDR3 is TGCGCCAGCAGCTTGGACTTATTAGGCACAGATACGCAGTATTTT. It specifies CASSLDLLGTDTQYF.

This clonotype has more than one count but fewer than ten. This sequence joins TRBV28 and TRBJ1-4; D might be TRBD1 (6 bases). The CDR3 is 15 amino acids. Germline CDR1 MDHEN, CDR2 SYDVKM. V was trimmed by 4 bases and J by 8 bases, leaving 17 bases between them. CDR3 sequence (DNA): TGTGCCAGCAGTTCCGGGGCCAGGCAGGGGGAAAAACTGTTTTTT. It codes for CASSSGARQGEKLFF.

This clonotype was recorded a few times. The gene calls are TRBV20-1 and TRBJ2-7; perhaps TRBD2 as D (6 bases). The CDR3 has 17 residues. The germline V gene encodes CDR1 DFQATT and CDR2 SNEGSKA (reference sequence). Trimming shortened V by 2 bases and J by 1 base, and 21 bases separated the two germline ends. CDR3 DNA: TGCAGTGCTAGACGCGAACGCGGGAAGGCGCGATCCTACGAGCAGTACTTC. It specifies CSARRERGKARSYEQYF.

This clonotype turned up a few times. The chain carries TRBV20-1 and TRBJ2-7; maybe TRBD2 (6 bases). Trimming took off 7 bases at V and 7 bases at J, with 14 bases between the two ends. CDR1 is DFQATT, CDR2 SNEGSKA, per germline (reference sequence). This CDR3 is built from 11 residues. The CDR3 DNA reads TGCAGTGAAGGAGGACGGGGGGAGCAGTACTTC. Translated: CSEGGRGEQYF.

There are many counts of this clonotype. This sequence joins TRBV29-1 and TRBJ2-1; D remains ambiguous. This CDR3 contains 13 residues. The ends were cut back, 7 bases at V and 8 bases at J, with 18 bases in the middle. The V gene's germline CDR1 is SQVTM and CDR2 ANQGSEA. CDR3 bases: TGCAGCGAGTTATCGGCCCGAAGTCATGAGCAGTTCTTC. Translating it yields CSELSARSHEQFF.

The rearrangement uses TRBV24-1 and TRBJ2-2; 10 nucleotides align to TRBD2. CDR1 KGHDR and CDR2 SFDVKD come from the germline V gene. The CDR3 runs to 17 residues. V shed 3 bases and J 1 base; nucleotides not matched to a gene: 4. CDR3: CATSDLGLAVNTGELFF. In DNA, the CDR3 is TGTGCCACCAGTGATCTTGGACTAGCGGTGAACACCGGGGAGCTGTTTTTT.

This clonotype was found a few times. The gene calls are TRBV18 and TRBJ1-1, with D possibly matching TRBD1 (5 bases). V was pared by 3 bases and J by 7 bases, with 9 bases between. This CDR3 contains 12 residues. Germline V gives CDR1 KGHSH, CDR2 LQKENI. The CDR3 loop is CASSPTANEAFF. The CDR3 nucleotides are TGTGCCAGCTCACCGACAGCGAATGAAGCTTTCTTT.

This clonotype was picked up a small number of times. The genes are TRBV4-2 and TRBJ2-1; 8 bases line up with TRBD2. The germline V gene encodes CDR1 LGHNA and CDR2 YNFKEQ. The ends lost 0 bases at V and 8 bases at J; junction bases unmatched: 12. This CDR3 contains 17 residues. CDR3 residues: CASSQDYFRGGLDEQFF. CDR3 nucleotides: TGTGCCAGCAGCCAAGATTATTTTCGGGGGGGGTTGGATGAGCAGTTCTTC.

This clonotype was observed a few times. CDR3: CSASSRSAYEQYF. CDR3 nucleotide sequence: TGCAGTGCTAGTTCACGTAGCGCCTACGAGCAGTACTTC. The rearrangement joins TRBV20-1 to TRBJ2-7; possible D gene TRBD2, 5 bases. The CDR3 consists of 13 residues. V was pared by 3 bases and J by 2 bases, with 11 bases between. The germline gives CDR1 DFQATT, CDR2 SNEGSKA (reference sequence).

The DNA of the CDR3 is TGTGCCAGCAGCTTAGCGAGACAGGGGAGTTTCGATTACGAGCAGTACTTC. Residues: CASSLARQGSFDYEQYF. The V and J genes are TRBV11-1 and TRBJ2-7; TRBD1 aligns across 8 bases. V lost 0 bases and J lost 4; bases outside the gene matches: 11. CDR3 length equals 17 residues. Germline V gene sequence: CDR1 SGHAT, CDR2 FQDESV (reference sequence).

V and J are TRBV5-1 and TRBJ1-4; D unresolved. V lost 1 base to trimming and J lost 7 bases, with 14 bases between them. This CDR3 comprises 15 residues. CDR1 and CDR2 (germline): SGHRS, YFSETQ. The CDR3, as DNA: TGCGCCAGCAGCTTGATTTGGGGTTCGAGTGAAAAACTGTTTTTT. Translating it yields CASSLIWGSSEKLFF.

This clonotype was observed many times. The rearrangement links TRBV12-3 or TRBV12-4 to TRBJ2-7; D unclear. The V gene lost 3 bases and the J gene lost 1 base, with 7 bases spanning the gap. There are 13 residues in the CDR3. The CDR3: CASSFQRSYEQYF. The CDR3 region has the DNA TGTGCCAGCAGTTTTCAGCGTTCCTACGAGCAGTACTTC.

This clonotype came up a few times. J is TRBJ2-3 and V is TRBV7-9; D is ambiguous. Germline V gene sequence: CDR1 SEHNR, CDR2 FQNEAQ (reference sequence). The CDR3 consists of 13 residues. Trimming removed 4 bases at V and 2 bases at J, with 7 bases between. The CDR3 DNA reads TGTGCCAGCAGCTCTTACACCACAGATACGCAGTATTTT. Amino acids: CASSSYTTDTQYF.

The gene calls are TRBV20-1 and TRBJ2-3, with 7 bases aligning to TRBD2. With V trimmed by 5 bases and J by 1 base, 9 bases remained unmatched. The CDR3 contains 15 residues. Germline loops: CDR1 DFQATT, CDR2 SNEGSKA (reference sequence). CDR3 protein: CSAGPRAGGTDTQYF. In DNA, the CDR3 is TGCAGTGCTGGGCCTCGGGCGGGGGGCACAGATACGCAGTATTTT.

V usage is TRBV4-2 and J usage is TRBJ2-5; 9 bases map to TRBD2. Germline loops: CDR1 LGHNA, CDR2 YNFKEQ. The V and J ends lost 1 base and 0 bases, in that order; junction bases with no gene match: 6. CDR3 size: 17 residues. The CDR3 is CASSQGDSGSDQETQYF. The CDR3 bases are TGTGCCAGCAGCCAAGGGGATAGCGGGAGCGACCAAGAGACCCAGTACTTC.

This clonotype turned up a few times. Here the CDR3 DNA reads TGCAGCTGGGGGGATACGCAGTATTTT. As protein: CSWGDTQYF. The chain joins TRBV29-1 to TRBJ2-3, with D perhaps matching TRBD1 or TRBD2 (5 bases each). The V and J ends lost 8 bases and 6 bases respectively, with 6 bases between them. There are 9 residues in the CDR3. CDR1 is SQVTM, CDR2 ANQGSEA, per germline.

This clonotype was observed a handful of times. The gene calls are TRBV20-1 and TRBJ1-3, with 7 bases lining up with TRBD1. This CDR3 region has 16 residues. V shed 1 base, J shed 2 bases, and the junction held 8 bases outside the gene matches. From germline, CDR1 is DFQATT and CDR2 SNEGSKA (reference sequence). Here the CDR3 reads CSARGYRGSAGNTIYF. DNA for the CDR3: TGCAGTGCTAGAGGTTACAGGGGTTCTGCTGGAAACACCATATATTTT.

This clonotype was picked up a small number of times. The rearrangement joins TRBV6-5 to TRBJ2-2, with TRBD1 identical over 7 bases. Germline V CDR1 and CDR2: MNHEY, SVGAGI. This CDR3 is 15 amino acids long. Trimming took 4 bases from V and 4 from J; bases not matched to a gene: 6. The CDR3 region is CASSSDRKGTGELFF. The CDR3 region has the DNA TGTGCCAGCAGTTCGGACAGGAAAGGCACCGGGGAGCTGTTTTTT.

V is TRBV3-1 and J is TRBJ1-1, with 8 bases identical to TRBD1. Germline V lookup: CDR1 LGHDT, CDR2 YNNKEL (reference sequence). The CDR3 is 16 amino acids. After removal of 4 bases from V and 3 bases from J, the junction contained 10 bases not matched to a gene. Written as DNA, the CDR3 is TGTGCCAGCAGCCTGTCCTCAGGGGGCGCGTACACTGAAGCTTTCTTT. This translates into CASSLSSGGAYTEAFF.